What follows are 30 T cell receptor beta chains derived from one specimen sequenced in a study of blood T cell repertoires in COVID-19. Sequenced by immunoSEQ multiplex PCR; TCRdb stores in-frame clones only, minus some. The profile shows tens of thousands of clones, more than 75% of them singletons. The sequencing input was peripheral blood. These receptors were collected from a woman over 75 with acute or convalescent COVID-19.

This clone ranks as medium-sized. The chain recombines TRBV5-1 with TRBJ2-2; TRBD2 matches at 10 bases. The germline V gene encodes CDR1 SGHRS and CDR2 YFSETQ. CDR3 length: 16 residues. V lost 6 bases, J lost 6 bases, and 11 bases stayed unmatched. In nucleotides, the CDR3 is TGCGCCAGCACCCGGCTAGCGGGAGCGGGCGCCGGGGAGCTGTTTTTT. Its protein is CASTRLAGAGAGELFF.

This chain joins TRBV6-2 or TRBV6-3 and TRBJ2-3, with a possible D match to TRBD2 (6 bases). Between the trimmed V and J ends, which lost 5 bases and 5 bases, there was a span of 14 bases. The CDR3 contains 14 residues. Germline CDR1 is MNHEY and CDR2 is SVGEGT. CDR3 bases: TGTGCCAGCAGTCCGACTAGTTACGGAGATACGCAGTATTTT. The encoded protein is CASSPTSYGDTQYF.

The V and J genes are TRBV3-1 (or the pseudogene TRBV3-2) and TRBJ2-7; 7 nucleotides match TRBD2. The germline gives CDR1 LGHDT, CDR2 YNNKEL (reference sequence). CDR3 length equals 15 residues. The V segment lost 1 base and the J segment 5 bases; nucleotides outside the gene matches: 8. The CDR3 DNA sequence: TGTGCCAGCAGCCAAGGGCCTAGCGGACGGGACGAGCAGTACTTC. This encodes CASSQGPSGRDEQYF.

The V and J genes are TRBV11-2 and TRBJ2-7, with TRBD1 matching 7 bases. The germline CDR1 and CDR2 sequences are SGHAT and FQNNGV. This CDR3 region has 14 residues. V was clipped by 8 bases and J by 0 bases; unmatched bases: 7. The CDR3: CASGRTGFSYEQYF. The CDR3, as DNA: TGTGCCAGCGGACGGACAGGCTTCTCCTACGAGCAGTACTTC.

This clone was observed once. Here the CDR3 DNA reads TGCAGCGTTGCGACAGGTTGGCGGGCCAACGTCCTGACTTTC. The encoded protein is CSVATGWRANVLTF. The rearrangement links TRBV29-1 to TRBJ2-6; D may be TRBD1 (6 bases). This CDR3 has 14 amino acids. Germline-derived CDR1 and CDR2 are SQVTM and ANQGSEA. Trimming removed 4 bases at V and 5 bases at J, with 12 bases between.

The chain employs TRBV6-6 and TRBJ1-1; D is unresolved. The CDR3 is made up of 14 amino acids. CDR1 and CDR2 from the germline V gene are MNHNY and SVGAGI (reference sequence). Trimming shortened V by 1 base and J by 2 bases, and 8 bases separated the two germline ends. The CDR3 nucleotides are TGTGCCAGCAGTTACTATAACCTAAACACTGAAGCTTTCTTT. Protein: CASSYYNLNTEAFF.

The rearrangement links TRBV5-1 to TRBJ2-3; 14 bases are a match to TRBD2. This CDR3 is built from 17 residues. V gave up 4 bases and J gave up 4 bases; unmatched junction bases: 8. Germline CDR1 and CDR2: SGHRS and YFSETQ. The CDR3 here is CASSAGTSGSNADTQYF. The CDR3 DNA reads TGCGCCAGCAGCGCCGGGACTAGCGGGAGTAACGCAGATACGCAGTATTTT.

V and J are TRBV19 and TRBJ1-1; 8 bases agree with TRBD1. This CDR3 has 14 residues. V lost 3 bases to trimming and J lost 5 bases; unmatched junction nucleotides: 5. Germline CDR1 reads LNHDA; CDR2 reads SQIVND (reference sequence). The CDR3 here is CASSITGGRTEAFF. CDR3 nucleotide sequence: TGTGCCAGTAGTATCACAGGGGGTAGGACTGAAGCTTTCTTT.

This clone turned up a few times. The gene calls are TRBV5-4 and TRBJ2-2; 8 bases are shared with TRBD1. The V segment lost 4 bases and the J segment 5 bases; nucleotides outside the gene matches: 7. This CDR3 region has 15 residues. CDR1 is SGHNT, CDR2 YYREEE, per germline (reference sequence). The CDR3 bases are TGTGCCAGCAGCCCGGACAGGGTCGGAACCGGGGAGCTGTTTTTT. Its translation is CASSPDRVGTGELFF.

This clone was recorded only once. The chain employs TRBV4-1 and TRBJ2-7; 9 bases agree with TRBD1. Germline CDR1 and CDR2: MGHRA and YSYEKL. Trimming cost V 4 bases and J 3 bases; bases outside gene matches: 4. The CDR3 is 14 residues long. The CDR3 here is CASSPLGQGYEQYF. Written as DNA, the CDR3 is TGCGCCAGCAGCCCATTGGGACAGGGCTACGAGCAGTACTTC.

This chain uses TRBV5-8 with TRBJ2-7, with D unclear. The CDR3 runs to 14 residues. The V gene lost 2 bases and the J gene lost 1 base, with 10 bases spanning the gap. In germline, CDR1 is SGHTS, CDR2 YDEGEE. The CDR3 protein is CASSFDVTSYEQYF. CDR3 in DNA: TGTGCCAGCAGCTTCGACGTGACTTCCTACGAGCAGTACTTC. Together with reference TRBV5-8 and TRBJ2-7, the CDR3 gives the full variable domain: EAGVTQSPTHLIKTRGQQATLRCSPISGHTSVYWYQQALGLGLQFLLWYDEGEERNRGNFPPRFSGRQFPNYSSELNVNALELEDSALYLCASSFDVTSYEQYFGPGTRLTVT.

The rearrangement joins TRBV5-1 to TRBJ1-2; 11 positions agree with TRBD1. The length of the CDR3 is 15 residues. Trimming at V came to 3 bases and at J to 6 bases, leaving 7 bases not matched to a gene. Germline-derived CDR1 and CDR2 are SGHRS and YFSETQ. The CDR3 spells CASSWTGGASDGYTF. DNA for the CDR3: TGCGCCAGCAGCTGGACAGGGGGCGCCTCTGATGGCTACACCTTC.

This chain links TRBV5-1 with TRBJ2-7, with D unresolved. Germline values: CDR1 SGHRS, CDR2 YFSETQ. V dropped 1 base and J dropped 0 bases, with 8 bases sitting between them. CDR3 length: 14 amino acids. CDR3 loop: CASSLNYRSYEQYF. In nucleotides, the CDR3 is TGCGCCAGCAGCTTGAACTATCGCTCCTACGAGCAGTACTTC.

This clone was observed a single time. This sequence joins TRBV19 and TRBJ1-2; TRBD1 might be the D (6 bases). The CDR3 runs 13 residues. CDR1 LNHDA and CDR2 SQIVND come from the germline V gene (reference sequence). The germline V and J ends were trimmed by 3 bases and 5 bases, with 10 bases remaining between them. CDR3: CASSILDRYGYTF. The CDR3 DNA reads TGTGCCAGTAGTATCCTGGACAGATATGGCTACACCTTC. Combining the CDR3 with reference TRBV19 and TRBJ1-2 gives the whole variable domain DGGITQSPKYLFRKEGQNVTLSCEQNLNHDAMYWYRQDPGQGLRLIYYSQIVNDFQKGDIAEGYSVSREKKESFPLTVTSAQKNPTAFYLCASSILDRYGYTFGSGTRLTVV.

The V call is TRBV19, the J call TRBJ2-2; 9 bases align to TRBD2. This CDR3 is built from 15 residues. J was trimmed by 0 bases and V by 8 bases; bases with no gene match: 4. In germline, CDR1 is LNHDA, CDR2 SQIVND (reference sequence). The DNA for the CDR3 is TGTGCCAGTCTAAGCGGGAGGACGAACACCGGGGAGCTGTTTTTT. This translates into CASLSGRTNTGELFF.

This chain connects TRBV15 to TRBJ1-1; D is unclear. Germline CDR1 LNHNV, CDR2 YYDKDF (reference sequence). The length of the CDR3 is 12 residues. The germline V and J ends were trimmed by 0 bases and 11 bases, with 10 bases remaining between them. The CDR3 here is CATSRDGIRAFF. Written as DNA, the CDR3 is TGTGCCACCAGCAGAGACGGGATTAGGGCTTTCTTT.

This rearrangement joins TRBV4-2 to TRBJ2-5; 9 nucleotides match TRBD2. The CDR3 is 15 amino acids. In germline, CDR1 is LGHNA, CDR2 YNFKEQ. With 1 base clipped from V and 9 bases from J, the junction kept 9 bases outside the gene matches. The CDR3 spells CASSQVASGTIPQYF. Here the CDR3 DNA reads TGTGCCAGCAGCCAAGTGGCTAGCGGGACTATCCCCCAGTACTTC.

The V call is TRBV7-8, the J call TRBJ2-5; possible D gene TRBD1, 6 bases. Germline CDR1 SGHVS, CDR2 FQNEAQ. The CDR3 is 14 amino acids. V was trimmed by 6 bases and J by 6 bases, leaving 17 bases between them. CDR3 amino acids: CASRQLGQQKTQYF. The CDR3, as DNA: TGTGCCAGCAGACAGCTTGGACAGCAAAAGACCCAGTACTTC.

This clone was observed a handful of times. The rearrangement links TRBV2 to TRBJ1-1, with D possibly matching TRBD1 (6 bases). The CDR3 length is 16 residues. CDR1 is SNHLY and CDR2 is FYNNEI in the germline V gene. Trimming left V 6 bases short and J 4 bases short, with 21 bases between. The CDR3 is CASRAGQLVGGTEAFF. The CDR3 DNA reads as TGTGCCAGCAGAGCTGGACAGCTTGTTGGGGGCACTGAAGCTTTCTTT.

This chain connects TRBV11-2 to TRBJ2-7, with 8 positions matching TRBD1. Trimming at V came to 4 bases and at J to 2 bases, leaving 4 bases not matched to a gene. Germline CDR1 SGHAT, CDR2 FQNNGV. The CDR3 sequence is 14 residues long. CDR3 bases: TGTGCCAGCAGCTCCGGACAGGGAACCTACGAGCAGTACTTC. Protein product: CASSSGQGTYEQYF.

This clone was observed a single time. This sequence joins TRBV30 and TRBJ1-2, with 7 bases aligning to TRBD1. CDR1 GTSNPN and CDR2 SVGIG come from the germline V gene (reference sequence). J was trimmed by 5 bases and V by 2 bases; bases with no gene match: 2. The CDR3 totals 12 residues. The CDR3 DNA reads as TGTGCCTGGAGTACGGGACAGTATGGCTACACCTTC. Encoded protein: CAWSTGQYGYTF. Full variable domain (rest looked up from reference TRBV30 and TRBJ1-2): SQTIHQWPATLVQPVGSPLSLECTVEGTSNPNLYWYRQAAGRGLQLLFYSVGIGQISSEVPQNLSASRPQDRQFILSSKKLLLSDSGFYLCAWSTGQYGYTFGSGTRLTVV.

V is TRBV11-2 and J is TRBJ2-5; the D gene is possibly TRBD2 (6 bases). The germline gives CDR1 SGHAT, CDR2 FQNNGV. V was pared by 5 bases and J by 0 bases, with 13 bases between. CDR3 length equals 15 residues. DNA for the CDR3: TGTGCCAGCAGCCCCGGGACTTCGTACCAAGAGACCCAGTACTTC. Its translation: CASSPGTSYQETQYF.

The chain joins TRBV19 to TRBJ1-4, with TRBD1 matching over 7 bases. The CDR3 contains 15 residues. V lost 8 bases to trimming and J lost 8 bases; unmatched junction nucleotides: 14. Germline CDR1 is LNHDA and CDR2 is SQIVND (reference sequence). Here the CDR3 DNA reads TGTGCCAGTGTTCGGATAGGGGGCGCGAGCGAAAAACTGTTTTTT. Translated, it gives CASVRIGGASEKLFF.

CDR3 bases: TGTGCCAGCAGCGCAGCTTCTAGCGGCCCTTCGGGCGAGCAGTACTTC. Translating it yields CASSAASSGPSGEQYF. This sequence joins TRBV9 and TRBJ2-7; 7 bases map to TRBD2. CDR3 length: 16 amino acids. Germline V CDR1 and CDR2: SGDLS, YYNGEE. The V segment lost 3 bases and the J segment 6 bases; nucleotides outside the gene matches: 15. The whole variable domain, remainder taken from reference TRBV9 and TRBJ2-7, is DSGVTQTPKHLITATGQRVTLRCSPRSGDLSVYWYQQSLDQGLQFLIQYYNGEERAKGNILERFSAQQFPDLHSELNLSSLELGDSALYFCASSAASSGPSGEQYFGPGTRLTVT.

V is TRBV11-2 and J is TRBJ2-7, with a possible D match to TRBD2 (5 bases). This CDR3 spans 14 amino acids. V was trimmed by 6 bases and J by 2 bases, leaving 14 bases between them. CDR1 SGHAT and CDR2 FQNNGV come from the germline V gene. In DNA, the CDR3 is TGTGCCAGCAGGTCCAGCGGACGCCCCTACGAGCAGTACTTC. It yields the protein CASRSSGRPYEQYF.

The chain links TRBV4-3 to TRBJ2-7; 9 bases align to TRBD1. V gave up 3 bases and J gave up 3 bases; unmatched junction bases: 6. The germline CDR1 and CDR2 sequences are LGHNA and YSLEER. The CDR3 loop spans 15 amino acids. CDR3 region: CASSQAGTGYYEQYF. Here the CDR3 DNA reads TGCGCCAGCAGCCAGGCCGGGACAGGGTACTACGAGCAGTACTTC.

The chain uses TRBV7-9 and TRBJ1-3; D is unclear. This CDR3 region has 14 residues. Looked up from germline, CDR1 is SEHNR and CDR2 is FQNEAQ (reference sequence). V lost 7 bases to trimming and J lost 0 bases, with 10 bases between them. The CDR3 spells CASNGLSSGNTIYF. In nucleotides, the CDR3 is TGTGCCAGCAACGGACTGAGCTCTGGAAACACCATATATTTT.

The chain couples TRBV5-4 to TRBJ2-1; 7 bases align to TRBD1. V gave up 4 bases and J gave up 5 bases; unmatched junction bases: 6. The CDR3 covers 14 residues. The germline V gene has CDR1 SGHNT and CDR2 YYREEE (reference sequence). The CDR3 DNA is TGTGCCAGCAGCCCTAACAGGGGTAACAATGAGCAGTTCTTC. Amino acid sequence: CASSPNRGNNEQFF.

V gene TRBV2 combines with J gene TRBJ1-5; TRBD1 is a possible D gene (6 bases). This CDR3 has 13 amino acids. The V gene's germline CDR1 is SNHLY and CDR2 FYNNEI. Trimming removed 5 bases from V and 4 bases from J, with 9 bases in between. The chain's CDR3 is CASSLDSNQPQHF. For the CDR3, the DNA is TGTGCCAGCAGTTTGGACAGTAATCAGCCCCAGCATTTT. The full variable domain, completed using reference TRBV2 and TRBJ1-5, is EPEVTQTPSHQVTQMGQEVILRCVPISNHLYFYWYRQILGQKVEFLVSFYNNEISEKSEIFDDQFSVERPDGSNFTLKIRSTKLEDSAMYFCASSLDSNQPQHFGDGTRLSIL.

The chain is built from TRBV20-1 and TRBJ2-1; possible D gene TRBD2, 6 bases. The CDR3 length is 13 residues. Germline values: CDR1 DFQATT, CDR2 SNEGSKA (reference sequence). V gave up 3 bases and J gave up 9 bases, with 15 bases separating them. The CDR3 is CSASISGGGEQFF. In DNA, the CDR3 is TGCAGTGCTAGTATTAGCGGTGGGGGTGAGCAGTTCTTC.